Below, 16 T cell receptor beta chains from the same sample are listed, as sequenced in a study of cytomegalovirus exposure and HLA in healthy donors. TCRdb keeps only in-frame clones here, not all; method: immunoSEQ multiplex PCR. The sample includes some 170,000 clones, around 92% of them seen just once. What was sequenced was PBMCs. The receptors originated from a young woman in good health and CMV-seropositive.

V usage is TRBV5-6 and J usage is TRBJ2-7; TRBD1 matches at 8 bases. V gave up 2 bases and J gave up 5 bases; unmatched junction bases: 9. CDR3 length equals 15 residues. In germline, CDR1 is SGHDT, CDR2 YYEEEE. CDR3 sequence (DNA): TGTGCCAGCAGCTTTTCGGTACCGGACAGGGACGAGCAGTACTTC. This encodes CASSFSVPDRDEQYF. The full variable domain, with the rest looked up from reference TRBV5-6 and TRBJ2-7, is DAGVTQSPTHLIKTRGQQVTLRCSPKSGHDTVSWYQQALGQGPQFIFQYYEEEERQRGNFPDRFSGHQFPNYSSELNVNALLLGDSALYLCASSFSVPDRDEQYFGPGTRLTVT.

Here the CDR3 DNA reads TGTGCCAGCAGCTTACCGGTACTAGCGGGAGGGCCTCTATACGAGCAGTACTTC. Residues: CASSLPVLAGGPLYEQYF. This sequence joins TRBV7-9 and TRBJ2-7, with 13 nucleotides matching TRBD2. Germline V gene lookup returns CDR1 SEHNR and CDR2 FQNEAQ (reference sequence). The trim removed 2 bases at V and 4 bases at J, leaving 11 bases unmatched. There are 18 residues in the CDR3.

The rearrangement links TRBV6-7 to TRBJ2-2, with a weak D call TRBD2 (6 bases). TRBV6-7 is designated an ORF whose function remains uncertain. The CDR3 runs 17 residues. Trimming stripped 8 bases from V and 1 base from J, with 20 bases between. CDR3 DNA: TGTGCCAGCTCTTTAAACGATAGCGGAAAGAACACCGGGGAGCTGTTTTTT. Translation: CASSLNDSGKNTGELFF.

The V gene is TRBV2, the J gene TRBJ1-5; 9 nucleotides line up with TRBD1. The CDR3 consists of 17 residues. Losses at the gene ends were 3 bases for V and 4 bases for J; bases not matched to a gene: 10. Germline CDR1 and CDR2: SNHLY and FYNNEI. The CDR3: CASSEFSGTGWNQPQHF. In nucleotides, the CDR3 is TGTGCCAGCAGTGAGTTTTCCGGGACAGGGTGGAATCAGCCCCAGCATTTT.

The chain links TRBV7-2 to TRBJ1-5, with unresolved D. CDR1 SGHTA and CDR2 FQGNSA come from the germline V gene. The CDR3 totals 13 residues. Trimming shortened V by 2 bases and J by 7 bases, and 9 bases separated the two germline ends. The CDR3 sequence is CASSLKRLQPQHF. For the CDR3, the DNA is TGTGCCAGCAGCTTAAAACGGTTACAGCCCCAGCATTTT.

The chain has TRBV5-1 and TRBJ1-2, with no clear D. Germline V gene lookup returns CDR1 SGHRS and CDR2 YFSETQ. Between the trimmed V and J ends, which lost 0 bases and 2 bases, there was a span of 11 bases. The CDR3 runs to 15 residues. The CDR3 here is CASSLVELGNYGYTF. DNA of the CDR3: TGCGCCAGCAGCTTGGTAGAACTAGGCAACTATGGCTACACCTTC.

V gene TRBV30 combines with J gene TRBJ2-7, with D unresolved. Germline V lookup: CDR1 GTSNPN, CDR2 SVGIG (reference sequence). V lost 5 bases to trimming and J lost 4 bases, with 12 bases between them. The CDR3 contains 12 residues. Written as DNA, the CDR3 is TGTGCCTGGGCTGATGGCAGGTACGAGCAGTACTTC. Protein product: CAWADGRYEQYF. The complete variable domain, with remaining parts taken from reference TRBV30 and TRBJ2-7, reads SQTIHQWPATLVQPVGSPLSLECTVEGTSNPNLYWYRQAAGRGLQLLFYSVGIGQISSEVPQNLSASRPQDRQFILSSKKLLLSDSGFYLCAWADGRYEQYFGPGTRLTVT.

The sample holds one count of this clone. The chain couples TRBV29-1 to TRBJ2-3, with 10 bases lining up with TRBD1. The germline CDR1 and CDR2 sequences are SQVTM and ANQGSEA. J was trimmed by 1 base and V by 4 bases; bases with no gene match: 5. This CDR3 is built from 15 residues. The CDR3 here is CSVGQGTGGTDTQYF. CDR3 sequence (DNA): TGCAGCGTTGGACAAGGGACAGGGGGCACAGATACGCAGTATTTT.

This clone appeared once. This chain uses TRBV18 with TRBJ2-7, with D maybe TRBD2 (5 bases). Trimming stripped 5 bases from V and 3 bases from J, with 11 bases between. CDR1 KGHSH and CDR2 LQKENI come from the germline V gene. The CDR3 sequence is 13 residues long. Written as DNA, the CDR3 is TGTGCCAGCTCAACGGGGTTGAACTACGAGCAGTACTTC. It specifies CASSTGLNYEQYF. The variable domain in full, completed from reference TRBV18 and TRBJ2-7, reads NAGVMQNPRHLVRRRGQEARLRCSPMKGHSHVYWYRQLPEEGLKFMVYLQKENIIDESGMPKERFSAEFPKEGPSILRIQQVVRGDSAAYFCASSTGLNYEQYFGPGTRLTVT.

The chain uses TRBV19 and TRBJ1-2, with 10 nucleotides matching TRBD1. J was trimmed by 8 bases and V by 4 bases; bases with no gene match: 10. There are 15 residues in the CDR3. Germline loops: CDR1 LNHDA, CDR2 SQIVND (reference sequence). The CDR3 spells CASSRPGQGLPGYTF. As DNA, the CDR3 is TGTGCCAGTAGTAGGCCGGGACAGGGGCTCCCAGGCTACACCTTC.

This chain links TRBV5-1 with TRBJ2-1; 9 bases line up with TRBD2. The CDR3 spans 17 residues. The V and J ends lost 1 base and 0 bases, in that order; junction bases with no gene match: 5. Germline V CDR1 and CDR2: SGHRS, YFSETQ. CDR3 in amino acids: CASSLLSSGISYNEQFF. CDR3 nucleotides: TGCGCCAGCAGCTTGTTGTCTAGCGGGATCTCCTACAATGAGCAGTTCTTC.

This chain connects TRBV27 to TRBJ2-5, with TRBD2 matching over 7 bases. Germline trimming cut 7 bases from V and 6 bases from J; bases unmatched to any gene: 14. CDR1 is MNHEY and CDR2 is SMNVEV in the germline V gene (reference sequence). The CDR3 has 15 amino acids. CDR3 sequence reads: CASTVGGSGLKTQYF. CDR3 sequence (DNA): TGTGCCAGCACGGTAGGCGGGAGCGGTTTGAAGACCCAGTACTTC.

V is TRBV25-1 and J is TRBJ1-1; 9 nucleotides line up with TRBD1. The V segment lost 10 bases and the J segment 8 bases; nucleotides outside the gene matches: 8. This CDR3 is 12 amino acids long. CDR1 is MGHDK, CDR2 SYGVNS, per germline. CDR3 bases: TGTGCCACCTCCCCCGGACAGGGGGAAGCTTTCTTT. It codes for CATSPGQGEAFF.

This chain links TRBV2 with TRBJ1-2, with TRBD1 matching over 9 bases. Losses at the gene ends were 4 bases for V and 8 bases for J; bases not matched to a gene: 11. The CDR3 length is 15 residues. CDR1 is SNHLY, CDR2 FYNNEI, per germline. DNA for the CDR3: TGTGCCAGCAGTGGTCCGGGACAGGGTTTCGGAGGCTACACCTTC. Translation gives CASSGPGQGFGGYTF.

Only one count was recorded for this clone. The gene calls are TRBV4-2 and TRBJ2-3, with TRBD2 matching 9 bases. Per germline, CDR1 LGHNA and CDR2 YNFKEQ. V lost 1 base to trimming and J lost 3 bases; unmatched junction nucleotides: 17. The CDR3 contains 20 residues. Written as DNA, the CDR3 is TGTGCCAGCAGCCAAGCCCCCCCCTATGTGGCGGGAGGGACTACAGATACGCAGTATTTT. Amino acids: CASSQAPPYVAGGTTDTQYF.

This clone turned up a few times. The J gene is TRBJ2-5, the V gene TRBV9; no clear D gene. This CDR3 spans 14 amino acids. V dropped 1 base and J dropped 1 base, with 8 bases sitting between them. Germline CDR1 is SGDLS and CDR2 is YYNGEE. This chain's CDR3 is CASSVSGFQETQYF. The DNA for the CDR3 is TGTGCCAGCAGCGTATCAGGTTTCCAAGAGACCCAGTACTTC.